This T cell receptor beta chain was sequenced during a study of blood T cell repertoires in COVID-19. Study-level background: Samples of COVID-19 (acute and convalescent) were obtained from the United States, Italy and Spain. T cells, B-cell-depleted T cells, or PBMCs supplied cDNA or gDNA.

In the original processing: Reference gene primer amplification in the assay estimated nucleated cell counts. Profiled with immunoSEQ multiplex PCR; TCRdb holds only in-frame clones, not every one. The V and J calls and the clone size are those of that table, but D and trimming were determined from the DNA. Of approximately 270,000 clones in the sample, around 88% were seen once. The CDR3 has 18 residues. The junction had 12 bases not matched to a gene; V was cut back by 5 bases and J by 5 bases. The germline gives CDR1 KGHDR, CDR2 SFDVKD. Seattle enrolled patients during active infection and tracked them longitudinally.

The sample was peripheral blood. V gene TRBV24-1 combines with J gene TRBJ2-1, with 12 positions matching TRBD2. This TCR came from a woman aged 25 to 45 with COVID-19, enrolled during active disease. The CDR3 is CATSALIASGRAHNEQFF. The CDR3 bases are TGTGCCACCAGTGCGTTGATCGCTAGCGGGAGGGCCCACAATGAGCAGTTCTTC.